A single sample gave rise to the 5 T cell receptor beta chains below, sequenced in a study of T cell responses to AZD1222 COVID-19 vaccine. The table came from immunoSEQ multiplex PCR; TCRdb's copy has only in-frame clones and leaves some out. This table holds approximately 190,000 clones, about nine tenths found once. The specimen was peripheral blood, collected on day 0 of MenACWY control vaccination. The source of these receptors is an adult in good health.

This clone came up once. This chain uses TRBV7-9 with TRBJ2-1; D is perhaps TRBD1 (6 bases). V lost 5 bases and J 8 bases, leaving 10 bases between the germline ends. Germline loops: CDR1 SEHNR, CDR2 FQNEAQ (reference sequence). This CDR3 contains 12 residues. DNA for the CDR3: TGTGCCAGCAGCCAAAGGACAGATGAGCAGTTCTTC. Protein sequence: CASSQRTDEQFF.

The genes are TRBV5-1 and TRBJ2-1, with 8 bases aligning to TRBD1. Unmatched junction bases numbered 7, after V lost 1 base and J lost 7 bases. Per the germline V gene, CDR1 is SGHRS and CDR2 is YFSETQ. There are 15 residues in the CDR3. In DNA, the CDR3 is TGCGCCAGCAGCTTGCAGGGACAGGTGGGAAATGAGCAGTTCTTC. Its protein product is CASSLQGQVGNEQFF.

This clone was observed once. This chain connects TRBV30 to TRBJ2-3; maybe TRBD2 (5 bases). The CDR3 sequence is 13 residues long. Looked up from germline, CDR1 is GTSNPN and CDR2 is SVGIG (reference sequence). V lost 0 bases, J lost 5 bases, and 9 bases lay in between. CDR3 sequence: CAWSVLGGDTQYF. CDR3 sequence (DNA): TGTGCCTGGAGTGTACTAGGTGGAGATACGCAGTATTTT.

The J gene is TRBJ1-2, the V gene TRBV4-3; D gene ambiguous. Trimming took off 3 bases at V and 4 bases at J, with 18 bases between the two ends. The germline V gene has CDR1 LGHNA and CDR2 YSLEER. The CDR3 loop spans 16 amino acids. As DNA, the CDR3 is TGCGCCAGCAGCCACTTTAGGCAGGTTTTAGCCTATGGCTACACCTTC. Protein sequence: CASSHFRQVLAYGYTF.

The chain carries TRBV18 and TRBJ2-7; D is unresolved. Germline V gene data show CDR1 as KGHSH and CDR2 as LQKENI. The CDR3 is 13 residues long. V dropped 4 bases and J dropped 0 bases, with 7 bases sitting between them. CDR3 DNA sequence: TGTGCCAGCTCACGTCGTACCTCCTACGAGCAGTACTTC. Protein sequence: CASSRRTSYEQYF.